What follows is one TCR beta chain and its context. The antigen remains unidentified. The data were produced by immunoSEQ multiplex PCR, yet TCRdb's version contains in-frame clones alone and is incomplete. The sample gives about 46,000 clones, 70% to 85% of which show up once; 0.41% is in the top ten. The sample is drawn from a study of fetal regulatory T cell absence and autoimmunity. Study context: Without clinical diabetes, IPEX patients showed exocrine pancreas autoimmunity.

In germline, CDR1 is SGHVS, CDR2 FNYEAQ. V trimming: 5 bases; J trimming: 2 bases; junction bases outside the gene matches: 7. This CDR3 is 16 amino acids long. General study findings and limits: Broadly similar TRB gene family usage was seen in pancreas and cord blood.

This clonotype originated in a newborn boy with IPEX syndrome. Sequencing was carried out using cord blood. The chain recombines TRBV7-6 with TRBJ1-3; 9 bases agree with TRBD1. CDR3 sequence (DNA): TGTGCCAGCAGCCCAGGACAGGGGAGGACTGGAAACACCATATATTTT. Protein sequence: CASSPGQGRTGNTIYF. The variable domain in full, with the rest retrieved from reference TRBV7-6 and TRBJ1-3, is GAGVSQSPRYKVTKRGQDVALRCDPISGHVSLYWYRQALGQGPEFLTYFNYEAQQDKSGLPNDRFSAERPEGSISTLTIQRTEQRDSAMYRCASSPGQGRTGNTIYFGEGSWLTVV.